The clone carrying this T cell receptor (beta chain) was observed a handful of times. Its cognate antigen is unknown. This record comes from a study of cytomegalovirus exposure and HLA in healthy donors. Whole-study context: Genotyping showed around 80% of 398 donors falling in the Caucasian-associated ancestry cluster.

Study outcomes and limitations: Accurate predictions that matched the HLA-A and HLA-B alleles of most subjects were reportedly made from TCR beta sequences.

Per germline, CDR1 SGHVS and CDR2 FNYEAQ. The CDR3 is 16 residues long. Trimming left V 0 bases short and J 0 bases short, with 9 bases between. PCR employed 60 Vbeta and 13 Jbeta primers. The protocol was immunoSEQ multiplex PCR, while the TCRdb copy is restricted to in-frame clones and leaves out a portion. The top ten hold roughly 16% of the sample, which has over 80,000 clones, more than 65% seen once. This TCR was sampled from a woman aged 18-30 years in good health and CMV-seropositive. The sequenced material came from PBMCs. The V call is TRBV7-6, the J call TRBJ2-1; no firm D call. DNA of the CDR3: TGTGCCAGCAGCTTAGCTTCGACAAGCTCCTACAATGAGCAGTTCTTC. It translates to CASSLASTSSYNEQFF.